This T cell receptor beta chain originates from a study of cytomegalovirus exposure and HLA in healthy donors. Overall study: In a later analysis, it was reported that the 90 to 150 validation repertoires had been produced on the same platform as the 550 to 700 repertoires belonging to the first cohort. Study observations and caveats: According to a subsequent analysis, TCR clusters identified in the first cohort showed a tendency to co-occur across the approximately 120 validation repertoires. Generally TCR sequences proved uncommon, though certain public TCRs appeared in numerous donors.

From germline, CDR1 is SGDLS and CDR2 YYNGEE. V lost 3 bases to trimming and J lost 0 bases, with 7 bases between them. The CDR3 has 13 residues. Produced via immunoSEQ multiplex PCR; TCRdb's table is partial and in-frame only. The data hold 97,000 or so clones, with approximately 90% observed a single time. This clone was observed once. Its target is not known. Sequenced input: PBMCs. The V and J genes are TRBV9 and TRBJ2-7; D might be TRBD2 (5 bases). This TCR derives from a woman in her 30s in good health and CMV-seronegative. The DNA for the CDR3 is TGTGCCAGCAGCGCGGACTTCTCCTACGAGCAGTACTTC. Protein sequence: CASSADFSYEQYF.